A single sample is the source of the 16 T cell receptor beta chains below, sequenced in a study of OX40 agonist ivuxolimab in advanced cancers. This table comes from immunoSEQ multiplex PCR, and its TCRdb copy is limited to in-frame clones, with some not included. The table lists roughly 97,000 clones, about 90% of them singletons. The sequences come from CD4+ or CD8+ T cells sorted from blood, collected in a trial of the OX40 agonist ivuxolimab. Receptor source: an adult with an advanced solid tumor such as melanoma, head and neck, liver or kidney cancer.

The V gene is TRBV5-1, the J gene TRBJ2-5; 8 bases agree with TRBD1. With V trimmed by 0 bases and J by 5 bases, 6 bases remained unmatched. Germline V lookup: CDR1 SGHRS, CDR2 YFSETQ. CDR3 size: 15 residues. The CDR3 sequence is CASSLGPGGIETQYF. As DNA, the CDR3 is TGCGCCAGCAGCTTGGGTCCAGGGGGCATCGAGACCCAGTACTTC.

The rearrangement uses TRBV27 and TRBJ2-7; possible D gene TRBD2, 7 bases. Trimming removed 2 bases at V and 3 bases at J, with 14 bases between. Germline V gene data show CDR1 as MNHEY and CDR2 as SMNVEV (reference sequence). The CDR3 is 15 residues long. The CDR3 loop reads CASSLKGGGLYEQYF. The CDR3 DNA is TGTGCCAGCAGTTTAAAAGGGGGGGGTCTCTACGAGCAGTACTTC.

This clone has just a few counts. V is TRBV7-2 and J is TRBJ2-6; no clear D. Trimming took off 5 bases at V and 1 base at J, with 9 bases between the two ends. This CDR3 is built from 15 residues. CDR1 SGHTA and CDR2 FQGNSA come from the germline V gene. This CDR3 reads CASSPRASGANVLTF. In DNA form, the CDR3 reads TGTGCCAGCAGCCCACGGGCTTCTGGGGCCAACGTCCTGACTTTC.

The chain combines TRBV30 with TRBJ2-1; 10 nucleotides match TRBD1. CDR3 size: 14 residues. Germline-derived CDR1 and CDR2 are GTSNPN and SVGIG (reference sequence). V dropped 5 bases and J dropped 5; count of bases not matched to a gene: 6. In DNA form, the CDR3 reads TGTGCCTGGGGGGGACAGGGGTACCACAATGAGCAGTTCTTC. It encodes CAWGGQGYHNEQFF.

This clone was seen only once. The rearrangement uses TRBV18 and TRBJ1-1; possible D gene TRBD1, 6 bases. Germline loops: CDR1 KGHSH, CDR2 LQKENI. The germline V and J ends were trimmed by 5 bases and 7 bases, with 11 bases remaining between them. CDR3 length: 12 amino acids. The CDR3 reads CASSGQTFEAFF. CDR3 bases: TGTGCCAGCTCAGGACAGACCTTTGAAGCTTTCTTT.

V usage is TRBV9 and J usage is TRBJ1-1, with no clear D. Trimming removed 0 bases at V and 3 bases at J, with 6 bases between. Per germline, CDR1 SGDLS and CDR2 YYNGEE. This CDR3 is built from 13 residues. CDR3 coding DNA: TGTGCCAGCAGCGTAGACGGTCACACTGAAGCTTTCTTT. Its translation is CASSVDGHTEAFF.

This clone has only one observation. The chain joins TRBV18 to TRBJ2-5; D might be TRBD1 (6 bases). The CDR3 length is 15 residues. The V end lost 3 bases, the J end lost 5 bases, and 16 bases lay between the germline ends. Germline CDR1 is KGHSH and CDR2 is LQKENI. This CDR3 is CASSPTGKHAETQYF. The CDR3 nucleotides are TGTGCCAGCTCACCGACAGGAAAACATGCGGAGACCCAGTACTTC. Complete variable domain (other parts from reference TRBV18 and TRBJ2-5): NAGVMQNPRHLVRRRGQEARLRCSPMKGHSHVYWYRQLPEEGLKFMVYLQKENIIDESGMPKERFSAEFPKEGPSILRIQQVVRGDSAAYFCASSPTGKHAETQYFGPGTRLLVL.

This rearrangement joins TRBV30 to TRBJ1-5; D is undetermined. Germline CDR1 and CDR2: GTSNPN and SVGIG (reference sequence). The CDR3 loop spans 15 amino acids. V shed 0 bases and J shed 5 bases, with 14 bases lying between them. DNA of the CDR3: TGTGCCTGGAGTGTTAGATGGGCAGCCGATCAGCCCCAGCATTTT. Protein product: CAWSVRWAADQPQHF.

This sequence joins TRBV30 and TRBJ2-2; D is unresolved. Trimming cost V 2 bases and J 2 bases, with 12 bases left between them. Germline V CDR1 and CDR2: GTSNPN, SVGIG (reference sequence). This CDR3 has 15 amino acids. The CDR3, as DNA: TGTGCCTGGAGTAAAAGCTCGATTAACACCGGGGAGCTGTTTTTT. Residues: CAWSKSSINTGELFF.

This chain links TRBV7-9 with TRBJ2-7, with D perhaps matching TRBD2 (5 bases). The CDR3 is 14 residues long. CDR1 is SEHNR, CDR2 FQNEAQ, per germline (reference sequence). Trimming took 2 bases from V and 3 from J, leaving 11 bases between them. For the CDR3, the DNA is TGTGCCAGCAGCTTATGGGAGAGTAGCTACGAGCAGTACTTC. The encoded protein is CASSLWESSYEQYF.

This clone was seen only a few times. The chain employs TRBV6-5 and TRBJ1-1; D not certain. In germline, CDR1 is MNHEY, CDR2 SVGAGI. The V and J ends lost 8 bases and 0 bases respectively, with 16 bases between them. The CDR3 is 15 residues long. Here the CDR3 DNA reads TGTGCCAGCGCTTCTCTGGTTGGTGTGAACACTGAAGCTTTCTTT. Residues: CASASLVGVNTEAFF.

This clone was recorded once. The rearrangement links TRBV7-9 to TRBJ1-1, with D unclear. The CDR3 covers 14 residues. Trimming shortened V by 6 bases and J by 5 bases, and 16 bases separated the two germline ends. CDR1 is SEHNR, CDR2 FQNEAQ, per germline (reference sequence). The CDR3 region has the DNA TGTGCCAGCAGACATAGTGGTGGTGGGACTGAAGCTTTCTTT. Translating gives CASRHSGGGTEAFF.

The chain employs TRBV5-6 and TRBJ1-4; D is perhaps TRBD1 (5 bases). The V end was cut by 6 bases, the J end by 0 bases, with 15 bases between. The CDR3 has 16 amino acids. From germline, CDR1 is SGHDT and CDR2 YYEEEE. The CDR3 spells CASNQLQGATNEKLFF. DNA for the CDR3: TGTGCCAGCAACCAACTCCAGGGCGCAACTAATGAAAAACTGTTTTTT.

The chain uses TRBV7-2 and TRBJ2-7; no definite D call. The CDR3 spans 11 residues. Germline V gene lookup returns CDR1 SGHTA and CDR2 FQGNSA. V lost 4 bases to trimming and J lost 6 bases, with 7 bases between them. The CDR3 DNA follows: TGTGCCAGCAGCTCGTATAGCGAGCAGTACTTC. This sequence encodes CASSSYSEQYF.

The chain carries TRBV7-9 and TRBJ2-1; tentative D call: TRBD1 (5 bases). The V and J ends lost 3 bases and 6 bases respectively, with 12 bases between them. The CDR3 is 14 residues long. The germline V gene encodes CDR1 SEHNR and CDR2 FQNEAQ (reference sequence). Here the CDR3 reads CASSFLAGLNEQFF. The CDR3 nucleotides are TGTGCCAGCAGCTTTTTGGCAGGGCTCAATGAGCAGTTCTTC.

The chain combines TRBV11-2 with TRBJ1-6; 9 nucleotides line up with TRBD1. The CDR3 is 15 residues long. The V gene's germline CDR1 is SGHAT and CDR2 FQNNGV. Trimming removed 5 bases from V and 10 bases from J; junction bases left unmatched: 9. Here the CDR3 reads CASSPGQGRQSPLHF. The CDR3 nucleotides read TGTGCCAGCAGCCCGGGACAGGGAAGGCAATCACCCCTCCACTTT.